A selection of T cell receptor beta chains follows, all from one sample in a study of PD-1 blockade in classical Hodgkin lymphoma. Measured with immunoSEQ multiplex PCR; TCRdb has only the in-frame clones, and not every one. The table includes tens of thousands of clones, 90% detected once. The material was CD4+ T cells from blood, obtained at baseline. The receptors derive from a human donor with classical Hodgkin lymphoma. CDR3s include the opening cysteine and the closing phenylalanine or tryptophan. A D gene is named only where the DNA matches it firmly. Clone sizes are given selectively: once, few, many, or a class where the clone is expanded.

V gene	J gene	D gene	clone size	CDR3 protein	CDR3 DNA
TRBV28	TRBJ1-2	-	-	CASSPRNYGYTF	TGTGCCAGCAGTCCCAGGAACTATGGCTACACCTTC
TRBV28	TRBJ1-1	-	-	CASSEGVISVNTEAFF	TGTGCCAGCAGCGAGGGAGTAATCTCGGTGAACACTGAAGCTTTCTTT
TRBV28	TRBJ1-5	-	-	CASSWHAQINQPQHF	TGTGCCAGCAGTTGGCACGCTCAGATCAATCAGCCCCAGCATTTT
TRBV5-1	TRBJ2-1	TRBD2	-	CASSFLVGLAGRSYNEQFF	TGCGCCAGCAGCTTCTTAGTAGGACTAGCGGGAAGGTCCTACAATGAGCAGTTCTTC
TRBV30	TRBJ1-5	-	-	CAWSLSGNQPQHF	TGTGCCTGGTCACTAAGTGGCAATCAGCCCCAGCATTTT
TRBV14	TRBJ2-3	TRBD2	-	CASSQKKWTSGILSSTDTQYF	TGTGCCAGCAGCCAAAAGAAGTGGACTAGCGGGATCCTATCTAGCACAGATACGCAGTATTTT
TRBV9	TRBJ1-1	-	-	CASSVEGLGNTEAFF	TGTGCCAGCAGCGTAGAAGGGCTGGGTAACACTGAAGCTTTCTTT
TRBV28	TRBJ1-4	TRBD1	once	CASSLPGQGSEKLFF	TGTGCCAGCAGTTTACCCGGACAGGGTAGCGAAAAACTGTTTTTT
TRBV7-9	TRBJ2-7	-	-	CASSSGSSYEQYF	TGTGCCAGCAGCTCCGGGAGTTCCTACGAGCAGTACTTC
TRBV6-1	TRBJ2-7	TRBD1	-	CASRLVGQGAEQYF	TGTGCCAGCAGGCTAGTCGGGCAGGGGGCCGAGCAGTACTTC
TRBV18	TRBJ1-2	-	-	CASSLTQDYGYTF	TGTGCCAGCTCACTGACACAGGACTATGGCTACACCTTC
TRBV18	TRBJ2-2	-	-	CASSPFGTAGELFF	TGTGCCAGCTCCCCATTTGGGACGGCCGGGGAGCTGTTTTTT
TRBV4-1	TRBJ1-2	-	-	CASSYQRDGYTF	TGCGCCAGCAGCTACCAGAGGGATGGCTACACCTTC
TRBV9	TRBJ2-5	-	-	CASSRGLWETQYF	TGTGCCAGCAGCCGGGGGTTATGGGAGACCCAGTACTTC
TRBV20-1	TRBJ2-5	-	-	CSAHMTETQYF	TGCAGTGCCCACATGACAGAGACCCAGTACTTC
TRBV5-1	TRBJ1-5	-	-	CASSLEPGSYQPQHF	TGCGCCAGCAGCTTGGAACCGGGGTCTTATCAGCCCCAGCATTTT
TRBV6-5	TRBJ2-2	TRBD1	-	CASSPTGGAGELFF	TGTGCCAGCAGCCCGACAGGGGGGGCCGGGGAGCTGTTTTTT
TRBV29-1	TRBJ2-2	TRBD2	-	CSVDKGLVGGELFF	TGCAGCGTTGATAAGGGACTAGTAGGCGGGGAGCTGTTTTTT
TRBV30	TRBJ1-6	TRBD1	-	CAWDREGSPLHF	TGTGCCTGGGACAGGGAGGGTTCACCCCTCCACTTT
TRBV7-4	TRBJ2-7	-	-	CASSLVGGSYEQYF	TGTGCCAGCAGCTTAGTTGGAGGGAGCTACGAGCAGTACTTC
TRBV19	TRBJ1-5	TRBD1	few	CASRTRDRSNQPQHF	TGTGCCAGTAGAACCCGGGACAGAAGCAATCAGCCCCAGCATTTT
TRBV6-1	TRBJ2-5	-	-	CASSGIPGLRETQYF	TGTGCCAGCAGTGGTATACCAGGGTTGAGGGAGACCCAGTACTTC
TRBV9	TRBJ2-5	-	-	CASSVAGHAQETQYF	TGTGCCAGCAGCGTGGCGGGACACGCACAAGAGACCCAGTACTTC
TRBV10-3	TRBJ2-7	-	once	CAIKGTYEQYF	TGTGCCATTAAGGGCACCTACGAGCAGTACTTC
TRBV2	TRBJ1-1	TRBD1	few	CASMGTGNTEAFF	TGTGCCAGCATGGGGACAGGGAACACTGAAGCTTTCTTT
TRBV6-1	TRBJ1-3	-	-	CASSEQTPGNTIYF	TGTGCCAGCAGTGAACAAACCCCAGGAAACACCATATATTTT
TRBV5-1	TRBJ1-1	TRBD1	-	CASSLAPDRGPVTEAFF	TGCGCCAGCAGCTTGGCCCCGGACAGGGGGCCGGTCACTGAAGCTTTCTTT
TRBV28	TRBJ1-1	-	-	CASSSPVGGSRIMNTEAFF	TGTGCCAGCAGTTCCCCGGTCGGTGGTTCGCGCATCATGAACACTGAAGCTTTCTTT
TRBV7-9	TRBJ1-4	-	few	CASSTETRMLF	TGTGCCAGCAGCACGGAGACACGAATGCTATTT
TRBV28	TRBJ2-1	-	-	CASRPPGEVRNEQFF	TGTGCCAGCAGGCCCCCGGGAGAGGTGAGGAATGAGCAGTTCTTC
TRBV6-5	TRBJ1-5	TRBD1	-	CASSITGGYQPQHF	TGTGCCAGCAGTATTACAGGGGGCTATCAGCCCCAGCATTTT
TRBV7-7	TRBJ2-5	TRBD2	-	CASSSTSGQETQYF	TGTGCTAGCAGTTCGACTAGCGGACAAGAGACCCAGTACTTC
TRBV29-1	TRBJ1-4	-	-	CSVPGQEGEKLFF	TGCAGCGTTCCCGGGCAGGAAGGTGAAAAACTGTTTTTT
TRBV27	TRBJ2-6	-	-	CASSSHYSGANVLTF	TGTGCCAGCAGTTCCCATTACTCTGGGGCCAACGTCCTGACTTTC
TRBV28	TRBJ2-2	TRBD2	-	CASSFLAGSTGELFF	TGTGCCAGCAGTTTTCTAGCGGGGTCCACCGGGGAGCTGTTTTTT
TRBV10-3	TRBJ2-7	TRBD1	-	CAISAPGTGDYEQYF	TGTGCCATCAGTGCCCCCGGGACAGGGGACTACGAGCAGTACTTC
TRBV2	TRBJ1-5	-	-	CANGEGGSNQPQHF	TGTGCCAACGGAGAGGGGGGTAGCAATCAGCCCCAGCATTTT
TRBV6-1	TRBJ2-3	-	-	CASSGSGGRAFGTDTQYF	TGTGCCAGCAGTGGGTCGGGGGGCCGTGCGTTCGGCACAGATACGCAGTATTTT
TRBV5-1	TRBJ1-1	-	-	CASSLVPNTEAFF	TGCGCCAGCAGCTTGGTCCCGAACACTGAAGCTTTCTTT
TRBV19	TRBJ1-1	TRBD1	-	CASKGQMNTEAFF	TGTGCCAGTAAGGGACAGATGAACACTGAAGCTTTCTTT
TRBV9	TRBJ1-2	TRBD1	-	CASSAPDRGRYGYTF	TGTGCCAGCAGCGCCCCGGACAGGGGGAGGTATGGCTACACCTTC
TRBV5-1	TRBJ1-2	TRBD1	-	CASSSTGKGNYGYTF	TGCGCCAGCAGCTCGACAGGGAAGGGGAACTATGGCTACACCTTC
TRBV5-6	TRBJ1-1	TRBD1	-	CASRPVGTGSIEAFF	TGTGCCAGCAGACCAGTCGGGACAGGGTCTATTGAAGCTTTCTTT
TRBV5-1	TRBJ2-3	-	-	CASSLGGGERTDTQYF	TGCGCCAGCAGCTTGGGGGGTGGAGAGCGCACAGATACGCAGTATTTT
TRBV13	TRBJ2-5	-	-	CASSLRQETQYF	TGTGCCAGCAGCTTACGTCAAGAGACCCAGTACTTC
TRBV29-1	TRBJ2-5	-	-	CSSVGGVETQYF	TGCAGCTCTGTAGGGGGGGTCGAGACCCAGTACTTC